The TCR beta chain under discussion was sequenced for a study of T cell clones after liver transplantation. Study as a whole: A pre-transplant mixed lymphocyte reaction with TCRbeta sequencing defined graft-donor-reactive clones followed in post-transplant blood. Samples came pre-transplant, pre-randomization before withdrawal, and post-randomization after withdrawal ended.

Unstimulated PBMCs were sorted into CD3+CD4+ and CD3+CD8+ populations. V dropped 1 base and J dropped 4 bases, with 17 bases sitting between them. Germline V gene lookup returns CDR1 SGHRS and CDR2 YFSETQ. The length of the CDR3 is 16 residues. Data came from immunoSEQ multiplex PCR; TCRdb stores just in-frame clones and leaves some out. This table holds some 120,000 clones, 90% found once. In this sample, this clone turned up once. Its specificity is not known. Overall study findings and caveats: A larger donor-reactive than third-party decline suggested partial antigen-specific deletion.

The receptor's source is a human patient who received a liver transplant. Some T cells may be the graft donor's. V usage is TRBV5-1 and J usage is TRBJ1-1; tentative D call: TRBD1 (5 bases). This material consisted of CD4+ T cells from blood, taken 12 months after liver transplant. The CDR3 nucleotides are TGCGCCAGCAGCTTGAAACAGGCAGCGGGTAGCACTGAAGCTTTCTTT. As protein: CASSLKQAAGSTEAFF. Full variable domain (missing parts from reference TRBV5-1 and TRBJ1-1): KAGVTQTPRYLIKTRGQQVTLSCSPISGHRSVSWYQQTPGQGLQFLFEYFSETQRNKGNFPGRFSGRQFSNSRSEMNVSTLELGDSALYLCASSLKQAAGSTEAFFGQGTRLTVV.